Listed here are 16 T cell receptor beta chains from one sample, sequenced in a study of cytomegalovirus exposure and HLA in healthy donors. The PCR contained 60 Vbeta and 13 Jbeta primers. The repertoire was sequenced with immunoSEQ multiplex PCR; TCRdb's copy has only in-frame clones and lacks some. The sample has under 80,000 clones, about 71% seen once; the top ten hold around 7%. The sample consisted of PBMCs. These receptor sequences come from a middle-aged woman in good health and CMV-seronegative.

The chain has TRBV30 and TRBJ2-2; tentatively, D is TRBD2 (7 bases). This CDR3 comprises 15 residues. The V end lost 3 bases, the J end lost 1 base, and 12 bases lay between the germline ends. Germline-derived CDR1 and CDR2 are GTSNPN and SVGIG (reference sequence). CDR3 sequence reads: CAWRGGLKNTGELFF. The CDR3 nucleotides read TGTGCCTGGAGAGGGGGACTAAAGAACACCGGGGAGCTGTTTTTT.

In DNA, the CDR3 is TGTGCCAGTAAAAGGACAGGGAATGGCTATGGCTACACCTTC. Translated, it gives CASKRTGNGYGYTF. The rearrangement uses TRBV28 and TRBJ1-2, with TRBD1 identical over 8 bases. Per the germline V gene, CDR1 is MDHEN and CDR2 is SYDVKM. There are 14 residues in the CDR3. V lost 9 bases and J lost 4; bases outside the gene matches: 10.

This clone came up once. The chain is built from TRBV19 and TRBJ2-1; TRBD2 agrees at 9 bases. The ends lost 4 bases at V and 4 bases at J; junction bases unmatched: 5. CDR3 length: 15 residues. Germline values: CDR1 LNHDA, CDR2 SQIVND (reference sequence). CDR3: CASSKTSGPYNEQFF. The CDR3 DNA reads as TGTGCCAGTAGTAAGACTAGCGGACCATACAATGAGCAGTTCTTC.

Comment on this clone: The junction does not match germline at one end; this may be a read error. The CDR3 is CASRIGGADTQYF. The DNA of the CDR3 is TGTGCCAGTAGGATAGGGGGGGCAGATACGCAGTATTTT. This chain links TRBV19 with TRBJ2-3, with a possible D match to TRBD2 (7 bases). The CDR3 sequence is 13 residues long. Germline CDR1 reads LNHDA; CDR2 reads SQIVND (reference sequence).

This sequence joins TRBV7-6 and TRBJ2-7; 9 positions agree with TRBD1. Germline trimming cut 1 base from V and 6 bases from J; bases unmatched to any gene: 4. Per germline, CDR1 SGHVS and CDR2 FNYEAQ. This CDR3 is built from 14 residues. CDR3 bases: TGTGCCAGCAGCTTAGGGGGACAGGGCAGCGAGCAGTACTTC. Translating gives CASSLGGQGSEQYF.

This clone came up a few times. J is TRBJ1-1 and V is TRBV10-2; 7 nucleotides line up with TRBD1. The V gene's germline CDR1 is WSHSY and CDR2 SAAADI. The CDR3 has 15 amino acids. V shed 2 bases, J shed 9 bases, and the junction held 12 bases outside the gene matches. The CDR3 DNA reads TGCGCCAGCAGTGAGCCAAAAGACAGGGATAAGCAAGCTTTCTTT. It codes for CASSEPKDRDKQAFF.

This clone has a handful of counts. The chain uses TRBV28 and TRBJ2-1, with 7 bases aligning to TRBD1. CDR1 and CDR2 (germline): MDHEN, SYDVKM. J gave up 0 bases and V 5 bases, and 7 bases lay outside the gene matches. The CDR3 has 16 residues. In DNA form, the CDR3 reads TGTGCCAGCAGTCCCTGGGACAGTAGCTCCTACAATGAGCAGTTCTTC. Its protein product is CASSPWDSSSYNEQFF.

The genes are TRBV6-5 and TRBJ1-2; a weak D match, TRBD1 (5 bases). Germline V gene lookup returns CDR1 MNHEY and CDR2 SVGAGI. V was cut by 5 bases and J by 5 bases, with 9 bases left in between. The CDR3 has 12 amino acids. CDR3 sequence: CASSLDRYGYTF. CDR3 sequence (DNA): TGTGCCAGCAGTCTAGACAGATATGGCTACACCTTC.

J is TRBJ1-1 and V is TRBV10-3, with D unresolved. This CDR3 comprises 15 residues. Trimming cost V 3 bases and J 0 bases, with 11 bases left between them. CDR1 ENHRY and CDR2 SYGVKD come from the germline V gene. The CDR3 DNA reads as TGTGCCATCAGTGACGATCAGATTGTGAACACTGAAGCTTTCTTT. It translates to CAISDDQIVNTEAFF.

The genes are TRBV18 and TRBJ2-2, with D possibly TRBD2 on 6 matching bases. The germline CDR1 and CDR2 sequences are KGHSH and LQKENI. The CDR3 spans 18 residues. Trimming stripped 3 bases from V and 7 bases from J, with 24 bases between. The CDR3 sequence: CASSPYQAGGMGIGELFF. Here the CDR3 DNA reads TGTGCCAGCTCACCCTACCAAGCTGGCGGGATGGGAATCGGGGAGCTGTTTTTT.

This chain links TRBV5-1 with TRBJ1-1; the D gene is possibly TRBD1 (6 bases). This CDR3 region has 14 residues. Looked up from germline, CDR1 is SGHRS and CDR2 is YFSETQ. V lost 4 bases to trimming and J lost 5 bases, with 15 bases between them. CDR3 region: CASSNGQPGTEAFF. Here the CDR3 DNA reads TGCGCCAGCAGCAATGGACAGCCAGGGACTGAAGCTTTCTTT.

This clone was found a few times. V and J are TRBV5-1 and TRBJ2-2; the match to TRBD2 covers 11 bases. Germline V lookup: CDR1 SGHRS, CDR2 YFSETQ. The CDR3 length is 15 residues. With V trimmed by 2 bases and J by 5 bases, 2 bases remained unmatched. Here the CDR3 DNA reads TGCGCCAGCAGCTTACTAGCGGGAGAAACCGGGGAGCTGTTTTTT. Its translation is CASSLLAGETGELFF.

The V and J genes are TRBV5-5 and TRBJ2-1; perhaps TRBD1 as D (5 bases). Trimming removed 2 bases at V and 7 bases at J, with 13 bases between. The germline gives CDR1 SGHKS, CDR2 YYEKEE (reference sequence). The length of the CDR3 is 14 residues. This chain's CDR3 is CASSLTGLGNEQFF. CDR3 sequence (DNA): TGTGCCAGCAGCTTAACAGGTCTGGGGAATGAGCAGTTCTTC.

This clone has only a few counts. V is TRBV6-5 and J is TRBJ2-1, with 12 bases that match TRBD2. The junction had 6 bases not matched to a gene; V was cut back by 2 bases and J by 7 bases. The CDR3 is 16 residues long. The V gene's germline CDR1 is MNHEY and CDR2 SVGAGI. The chain's CDR3 is CASSYRLAGGLNEQFF. CDR3 coding DNA: TGTGCCAGCAGTTACCGGCTAGCGGGGGGGCTAAATGAGCAGTTCTTC.

This chain uses TRBV1 with TRBJ2-3; the table names TRBD2, a call not compared with the DNA. TRBV1 has pseudogene status. There are 17 residues in the CDR3. DNA of the CDR3: TGCACCAGCAGCCATAACTCTAGCGGGAGGGCAGAAGATACGCAGTATTTT. Its translation is CTSSHNSSGRAEDTQYF.

The V gene is TRBV11-2, the J gene TRBJ2-3; 8 bases match TRBD1. This CDR3 has 16 amino acids. Germline V lookup: CDR1 SGHAT, CDR2 FQNNGV. The J segment lost 0 bases and the V segment lost 7 bases, leaving 9 bases of the junction unmatched. The CDR3 sequence: CASINGQGPSTDTQYF. DNA of the CDR3: TGTGCCAGCATCAATGGACAGGGCCCCAGCACAGATACGCAGTATTTT.